Each of the 15 T cell receptor beta chains below was sequenced from the same sample in a study of Graves' ophthalmopathy and Graves' hyperthyroidism. TCR beta CDR3 amplification used RNA transcripts. The library came from an HTBI-primed first-round RT-PCR and a second-round multiplex PCR. TCRdb recomputed calls from the multiplex PCR reads with MiXCR, one row per CDR3 protein. The sample carries 400,000 to 450,000 distinct CDR3 sequences, around 20% recorded once. Input material: peripheral blood. These receptors all stem from a young woman with stable Graves' hyperthyroidism.

This clonotype was detected ten times or more. The genes are TRBV2 and TRBJ2-2; D assignment may be TRBD1 or TRBD2 (5 bases each). The V end lost 5 bases, the J end lost 0 bases, and 7 bases lay between the germline ends. Germline values: CDR1 SNHLY, CDR2 FYNNEI. The length of the CDR3 is 14 residues. The CDR3 coding sequence is TGTGCCAGCAGTCGGGACGCGAACACCGGGGAGCTGTTTTTT. It yields the protein CASSRDANTGELFF.

This clonotype was counted between two and nine times. The chain joins TRBV30 to TRBJ2-2, with 10 positions matching TRBD1. The CDR3 totals 15 residues. The J segment lost 7 bases and the V segment lost 3 bases, leaving 8 bases of the junction unmatched. CDR1 and CDR2 from the germline V gene are GTSNPN and SVGIG (reference sequence). CDR3 protein: CAWSRDRGGGGELFF. DNA of the CDR3: TGTGCCTGGAGCCGGGACAGGGGAGGGGGCGGGGAGCTGTTTTTT. Full variable domain (rest looked up from reference TRBV30 and TRBJ2-2): SQTIHQWPATLVQPVGSPLSLECTVEGTSNPNLYWYRQAAGRGLQLLFYSVGIGQISSEVPQNLSASRPQDRQFILSSKKLLLSDSGFYLCAWSRDRGGGGELFFGEGSRLTVL.

The V call is TRBV14, the J call TRBJ2-2; D is unresolved. Trimming shortened V by 4 bases and J by 6 bases, and 12 bases separated the two germline ends. This CDR3 is built from 14 residues. In germline, CDR1 is SGHDN, CDR2 FVKESK. CDR3 residues: CASSLGSTPGELFF. The CDR3 bases are TGTGCCAGCAGCCTCGGAAGCACCCCCGGGGAGCTGTTTTTT. The full variable domain, completed using reference TRBV14 and TRBJ2-2, is EAGVTQFPSHSVIEKGQTVTLRCDPISGHDNLYWYRRVMGKEIKFLLHFVKESKQDESGMPNNRFLAERTGGTYSTLKVQPAELEDSGVYFCASSLGSTPGELFFGEGSRLTVL.

This clonotype was detected many times. The chain carries TRBV5-1 and TRBJ1-2; D gene uncertain. The length of the CDR3 is 12 residues. Deletions cut 4 bases from V and 6 bases from J, with 10 bases between. Germline CDR1 is SGHRS and CDR2 is YFSETQ. The CDR3 DNA is TGCGCCAGCAGCGCGACTGAAGATGGCTACACCTTC. Its translation: CASSATEDGYTF. Complete variable domain (other parts from reference TRBV5-1 and TRBJ1-2): KAGVTQTPRYLIKTRGQQVTLSCSPISGHRSVSWYQQTPGQGLQFLFEYFSETQRNKGNFPGRFSGRQFSNSRSEMNVSTLELGDSALYLCASSATEDGYTFGSGTRLTVV.

J is TRBJ1-5 and V is TRBV6-1; no reliable D call. With 2 bases removed from V and 7 bases from J, the gap between germline ends came to 12 bases. CDR1 and CDR2 from the germline V gene are MNHNS and SASEGT. This CDR3 is built from 14 residues. The CDR3 DNA reads as TGTGCCAGCAGTGAAATGAAGGGTTGGCAGCCCCAGCATTTT. It specifies CASSEMKGWQPQHF.

This chain links TRBV20-1 with TRBJ1-1; D remains ambiguous. The CDR3 totals 15 residues. Germline V lookup: CDR1 DFQATT, CDR2 SNEGSKA (reference sequence). V shed 0 bases and J shed 1 base, with 12 bases lying between them. Here the CDR3 reads CSARDLAQWNTEAFF. CDR3 bases: TGCAGTGCTAGAGATCTAGCACAGTGGAACACTGAAGCTTTCTTT.

This clonotype was observed a handful of times. This chain connects TRBV11-3 to TRBJ1-1, with 8 bases that match TRBD1. The V gene's germline CDR1 is SGHNT and CDR2 YENEEA. There are 16 residues in the CDR3. V lost 3 bases and J lost 4; bases outside the gene matches: 10. The CDR3 here is CASSFIPQGEGTEAFF. CDR3 DNA sequence: TGTGCCAGCAGCTTTATCCCACAGGGGGAAGGCACTGAAGCTTTCTTT.

This clonotype was found many times. This sequence joins TRBV6-5 and TRBJ1-5, with D possibly matching TRBD1 (5 bases). Germline CDR1 is MNHEY and CDR2 is SVGAGI. Trimming removed 6 bases at V and 2 bases at J, with 14 bases between. The CDR3 has 15 amino acids. CDR3 nucleotides: TGTGCCAGCAGCGGCGGGGGTACGGGCAATCAGCCCCAGCATTTT. It translates to CASSGGGTGNQPQHF.

This clonotype was seen repeatedly, ten times or more. The chain employs TRBV7-3 and TRBJ1-1; D remains unclear. This CDR3 has 15 amino acids. Germline V gene lookup returns CDR1 SGHTA and CDR2 FQGTGA. Trimming took 2 bases from V and 4 from J, leaving 14 bases between them. CDR3 residues: CASSLGEGRTTEAFF. DNA of the CDR3: TGTGCCAGCAGCTTAGGAGAGGGTCGGACCACTGAAGCTTTCTTT. The full variable domain, in which reference TRBV7-3 and TRBJ1-1 provide the parts outside the CDR3, is GAGVSQTPSNKVTEKGKYVELRCDPISGHTALYWYRQSLGQGPEFLIYFQGTGAADDSGLPNDRFFAVRPEGSVSTLKIQRTERGDSAVYLCASSLGEGRTTEAFFGQGTRLTVV.

The sample holds a few counts of this clonotype. The gene calls are TRBV6-2 or TRBV6-3 and TRBJ2-3, with TRBD2 matching 8 bases. This CDR3 is 16 amino acids long. The germline gives CDR1 MNHEY, CDR2 SVGEGT. The trim removed 2 bases at V and 0 bases at J, leaving 4 bases unmatched. The chain's CDR3 is CASSYIRGGSTDTQYF. CDR3 bases: TGTGCCAGCAGTTACATACGGGGGGGTAGCACAGATACGCAGTATTTT.

This clonotype was recorded a few times. The rearrangement uses TRBV5-5 and TRBJ1-5, with 7 bases aligning to TRBD1. Germline values: CDR1 SGHKS, CDR2 YYEKEE (reference sequence). Trimming cost V 4 bases and J 3 bases; bases outside gene matches: 7. This CDR3 spans 15 amino acids. Here the CDR3 reads CASSVTGAPNQPQHF. Here the CDR3 DNA reads TGTGCCAGCAGCGTCACAGGGGCCCCCAATCAGCCCCAGCATTTT.

The chain joins TRBV6-1 to TRBJ1-1; D not certain. Germline V gives CDR1 MNHNS, CDR2 SASEGT. The CDR3 runs to 14 residues. Trimming removed 5 bases from V and 4 bases from J, with 14 bases in between. CDR3 sequence: CASSPRLGGTEAFF. CDR3 bases: TGTGCCAGCAGTCCTCGTCTCGGAGGCACTGAAGCTTTCTTT.

This clonotype has a count of ten or more. This rearrangement joins TRBV20-1 to TRBJ2-7; possibly TRBD2 for D (5 bases). CDR1 and CDR2 from the germline V gene are DFQATT and SNEGSKA (reference sequence). The V gene lost 0 bases and the J gene lost 3 bases, with 9 bases spanning the gap. This CDR3 region has 13 residues. The CDR3 is CSARDPGNYEQYF. The CDR3 DNA reads TGCAGTGCTAGAGATCCCGGGAACTACGAGCAGTACTTC.

This clonotype was seen many times. This likely comes from a read error, as the CDR3 has no conserved phenylalanine or tryptophan at its end. V and J are TRBV7-2 and TRBJ2-7; 8 bases line up with TRBD2. CDR1 and CDR2 (germline): SGHTA, FQGNSA. The CDR3 totals 15 residues. V lost 4 bases to trimming and J lost 0 bases; unmatched junction nucleotides: 5. In DNA, the CDR3 is TGTGCCAGCAGCTCCCGGACTAGCTCCTCCTACGAGCAGTACTCC. Encoded protein: CASSSRTSSSYEQYS.

This clonotype showed up many times. This chain uses TRBV12-3 or TRBV12-4 with TRBJ2-5, with 8 positions matching TRBD2. The ends lost 7 bases at V and 3 bases at J; junction bases unmatched: 4. This CDR3 is built from 13 residues. The CDR3: CASKREGEETQYF. For the CDR3, the DNA is TGTGCCAGCAAACGGGAGGGTGAAGAGACCCAGTACTTC.